This TCR beta chain was sequenced in a study of blood T cells in healthy people across ages. Healthy Russian Caucasian donors spanned ages 6 to 90 years. Overall study findings and caveats: Long-lived and aged donors differed, with more naive CD4+ cells and higher diversity in the long-lived.

This clonotype was counted between two and nine times. Its antigen is not identified. The CDR3 has 13 residues. With 4 bases removed from V and 3 bases from J, the gap between germline ends came to 10 bases. It was with a sample-barcoded 5' primer and a J-beta primer mix that a second PCR of about 7 to 12 cycles was run. Tagging of each cDNA molecule was performed by a template-switch adaptor with 12 random nucleotides. Paired-end reads containing CDR3 totaled no fewer than 2.5 million for each sample. TCRdb redid the calling of the 5' RACE reads with MiXCR, one entry per CDR3 protein. The sample lists some 710,000 distinct CDR3 sequences, about 24% occurring once.

This chain connects TRBV12-3 or TRBV12-4 to TRBJ2-7; D is ambiguous. Sequencing was done on a sample of blood. This sequence originates from a man aged 70-80 years in good health. Here the CDR3 reads CASSSRHHYEQYF. CDR3 DNA sequence: TGTGCCAGCAGTTCAAGACACCACTACGAGCAGTACTTC.